The 25 T cell receptor beta chains presented below share a single source sample, sequenced in a study of T cells after yellow fever vaccination. TCRdb independently ran MiXCR on the 5' RACE reads; one entry per CDR3 protein. The sample lists about 300,000 distinct CDR3 sequences, almost 4% occurring once. Sequenced here: PBMCs, sampled 5 days after the yellow fever booster vaccination. These receptors came from a man aged 18 to 29 who received the YFV17D yellow fever vaccine.

This chain links TRBV20-1 with TRBJ1-1; D remains unclear. There are 13 residues in the CDR3. Germline V gene lookup returns CDR1 DFQATT and CDR2 SNEGSKA (reference sequence). Between the trimmed V and J ends, which lost 0 bases and 6 bases, there was a span of 11 bases. The CDR3 spells CSARDPPAAEAFF. As DNA, the CDR3 is TGCAGTGCTAGAGATCCCCCGGCGGCTGAAGCTTTCTTT.

The V call is TRBV7-9, the J call TRBJ1-2; possible D gene TRBD1, 5 bases. This CDR3 is 16 amino acids long. Trimming removed 4 bases at V and 0 bases at J, with 15 bases between. Per germline, CDR1 SEHNR and CDR2 FQNEAQ (reference sequence). The CDR3 protein is CASSSPGTDTNYGYTF. CDR3 coding DNA: TGTGCCAGCAGCTCGCCCGGGACGGATACTAACTATGGCTACACCTTC.

In this sample, this clonotype turned up many times. The J gene is TRBJ2-7, the V gene TRBV7-6, with D maybe TRBD1 (6 bases). The CDR3 is 16 residues long. V lost 6 bases to trimming and J lost 0 bases, with 18 bases between them. CDR1 and CDR2 from the germline V gene are SGHVS and FNYEAQ. In DNA form, the CDR3 reads TGTGCCAGCAGTCTAGAGGACAGCTCGAGCTCCTACGAGCAGTACTTC. It codes for CASSLEDSSSSYEQYF.

This clonotype was detected ten times or more. The rearrangement joins TRBV20-1 to TRBJ1-2, with D possibly TRBD1 on 6 matching bases. CDR1 is DFQATT and CDR2 is SNEGSKA in the germline V gene (reference sequence). V gave up 6 bases and J gave up 7 bases, with 12 bases separating them. The CDR3 runs to 11 residues. Written as DNA, the CDR3 is TGCAGTGCAGCAGGGGATGGTGGCTACACCTTC. Translating it yields CSAAGDGGYTF.

The rearrangement joins TRBV4-2 to TRBJ1-1; D uncertain. This CDR3 contains 13 residues. Trimming stripped 6 bases from V and 7 bases from J, with 15 bases between. CDR1 LGHNA and CDR2 YNFKEQ come from the germline V gene. The CDR3 DNA follows: TGTGCCAGCAGAGGGAACAACCGAATTGAAGCTTTCTTT. Translated, it gives CASRGNNRIEAFF.

The V gene is TRBV20-1, the J gene TRBJ2-5; 8 nucleotides match TRBD1. The trim removed 0 bases at V and 5 bases at J, leaving 8 bases unmatched. The germline V gene has CDR1 DFQATT and CDR2 SNEGSKA (reference sequence). There are 15 residues in the CDR3. CDR3 amino acids: CSAREDRGRWETQYF. Written as DNA, the CDR3 is TGCAGTGCTAGAGAAGACAGGGGAAGGTGGGAGACCCAGTACTTC.

In its sample, this clonotype was seen many times. The chain employs TRBV5-8 and TRBJ1-6; a possible D gene is TRBD1 (5 bases). In germline, CDR1 is SGHTS, CDR2 YDEGEE. Deletions cut 2 bases from V and 9 bases from J, with 15 bases between. The CDR3 spans 15 residues. The DNA of the CDR3 is TGTGCCAGCAGCTTCTTTGTAAGGGGAGGTTCACCCCTCCACTTT. Translation: CASSFFVRGGSPLHF. Filled out from reference TRBV5-8 and TRBJ1-6, the complete variable domain reads EAGVTQSPTHLIKTRGQQATLRCSPISGHTSVYWYQQALGLGLQFLLWYDEGEERNRGNFPPRFSGRQFPNYSSELNVNALELEDSALYLCASSFFVRGGSPLHFGNGTRLTVT.

The rearrangement uses TRBV4-1 and TRBJ2-1; D remains ambiguous. V was trimmed by 2 bases and J by 4 bases, leaving 12 bases between them. CDR1 MGHRA and CDR2 YSYEKL come from the germline V gene. The CDR3 has 15 amino acids. The CDR3 protein is CASSQPPGQYNEQFF. The DNA for the CDR3 is TGCGCCAGCAGCCAACCCCCCGGCCAGTACAATGAGCAGTTCTTC.

This clonotype occurred many times. J is TRBJ2-1 and V is TRBV5-4, with 9 bases aligning to TRBD2. With V trimmed by 4 bases and J by 8 bases, 13 bases remained unmatched. The CDR3 has 16 residues. In germline, CDR1 is SGHNT, CDR2 YYREEE (reference sequence). CDR3 loop: CASSTGALAGVDEQFF. The DNA of the CDR3 is TGTGCCAGCAGCACCGGAGCACTAGCGGGTGTCGATGAGCAGTTCTTC.

This clonotype has at least ten counts. The rearrangement uses TRBV5-1 and TRBJ2-5; 10 bases are shared with TRBD2. From germline, CDR1 is SGHRS and CDR2 YFSETQ. This CDR3 contains 17 residues. The ends lost 3 bases at V and 5 bases at J; junction bases unmatched: 13. CDR3 protein: CASSSGLAAPGGETQYF. The DNA of the CDR3 is TGCGCCAGCAGCTCCGGACTAGCGGCCCCTGGGGGGGAGACCCAGTACTTC.

V usage is TRBV12-2 and J usage is TRBJ2-4; the table's TRBD1 call for D was not verified on the DNA. TRBV12-2 is a listed pseudogene. This CDR3 contains 15 residues. Here the CDR3 DNA reads TGTGCAAGTCGCTACCGGACACTTACCGAAAACATTCAGTACTTC. Its translation: CASRYRTLTENIQYF.

This clonotype occurred a few times. The gene calls are TRBV6-6 and TRBJ2-5, with 8 bases lining up with TRBD2. The V gene end was trimmed by 7 bases and the J gene end by 3 bases; junction bases not matched to a gene: 4. This CDR3 comprises 13 residues. Germline V gene data show CDR1 as MNHNY and CDR2 as SVGAGI (reference sequence). This chain's CDR3 is CASNGGGKETQYF. CDR3 nucleotide sequence: TGTGCCAGCAATGGCGGGGGGAAAGAGACCCAGTACTTC.

V and J are TRBV5-4 and TRBJ2-2; D not resolved. V lost 0 bases, J lost 4 bases, and 10 bases lay in between. Germline loops: CDR1 SGHNT, CDR2 YYREEE (reference sequence). The CDR3 spans 15 residues. CDR3 region: CASSLASVGTGELFF. DNA for the CDR3: TGTGCCAGCAGCTTGGCGAGCGTTGGCACCGGGGAGCTGTTTTTT.

This clonotype was counted a few times. The chain is built from TRBV3-1 and TRBJ2-5; no firm D call. The CDR3 is made up of 16 amino acids. Germline-derived CDR1 and CDR2 are LGHDT and YNNKEL (reference sequence). V lost 1 base to trimming and J lost 1 base, with 13 bases between them. The CDR3, as DNA: TGTGCCAGCAGCCAAGTCGGGTTCAGGACCCAAGAGACCCAGTACTTC. As protein: CASSQVGFRTQETQYF.

This clonotype showed up just once. The V gene is TRBV6-5, the J gene TRBJ1-2; perhaps TRBD1 as D (5 bases). The V gene lost 6 bases and the J gene lost 1 base, with 18 bases spanning the gap. From germline, CDR1 is MNHEY and CDR2 SVGAGI. This CDR3 spans 16 amino acids. The CDR3 spells CASSPPGQPSNYGYTF. CDR3 sequence (DNA): TGTGCCAGCAGCCCTCCTGGACAACCCAGTAACTATGGCTACACCTTC.

V usage is TRBV28 and J usage is TRBJ1-1, with 9 bases lining up with TRBD1. In germline, CDR1 is MDHEN, CDR2 SYDVKM. The length of the CDR3 is 15 residues. J gave up 5 bases and V 6 bases, and 10 bases lay outside the gene matches. DNA for the CDR3: TGTGCCAGCAGGGAAGAGACAGGGGGAGGTACTGAAGCTTTCTTT. Its protein product is CASREETGGGTEAFF.

This clonotype was detected many times. V usage is TRBV5-1 and J usage is TRBJ2-7; the D gene is possibly TRBD2 (7 bases). The V gene lost 4 bases and the J gene lost 5 bases, with 16 bases spanning the gap. Looked up from germline, CDR1 is SGHRS and CDR2 is YFSETQ. The CDR3 is 14 residues long. CDR3 DNA sequence: TGCGCCAGCAGCGGCGGGGGCCCTGGAAACGAGCAGTACTTC. It encodes CASSGGGPGNEQYF.

This clonotype showed up many times. This chain links TRBV4-2 with TRBJ2-7; 10 bases are shared with TRBD2. The CDR3 has 16 amino acids. Trimming cost V 0 bases and J 2 bases; bases outside gene matches: 4. Germline V gene lookup returns CDR1 LGHNA and CDR2 YNFKEQ. CDR3 sequence reads: CASSQDFSGGAYEQYF. The CDR3 coding sequence is TGTGCCAGCAGCCAAGATTTCAGCGGGGGGGCCTACGAGCAGTACTTC.

V usage is TRBV18 and J usage is TRBJ2-1, with D unresolved. V shed 3 bases and J shed 4 bases, with 16 bases lying between them. The CDR3 is 16 amino acids. Germline assignment: CDR1 KGHSH and CDR2 LQKENI. CDR3 sequence: CASSPPGTYGYNEQFF. The DNA of the CDR3 is TGTGCCAGCTCACCTCCCGGCACTTACGGGTACAATGAGCAGTTCTTC.

This clonotype was seen only a few times. The junction differs from germline at one of its ends, possibly a read error. The gene calls are TRBV3-1 and TRBJ2-1; 8 bases align to TRBD2. Germline CDR1 reads LGHDT; CDR2 reads YNNKEL (reference sequence). The CDR3 is 14 amino acids. CDR3 sequence (DNA): TGTGCCAGCAGCCAAGAAAGCGGGGGCGCCCGGTCGCTCTTC. The encoded protein is CASSQESGGARSLF.

This sequence joins TRBV5-1 and TRBJ2-1; TRBD1 aligns across 11 bases. Germline CDR1 is SGHRS and CDR2 is YFSETQ. This CDR3 is built from 15 residues. The J segment lost 7 bases and the V segment lost 4 bases, leaving 7 bases of the junction unmatched. DNA for the CDR3: TGCGCCAGCAGCATGGGACAGGGGGTATATAATGAGCAGTTCTTC. As protein: CASSMGQGVYNEQFF.

The CDR3 DNA follows: TGTGCCAGCAGCCGGGGACCCCAAGGGCGTGAGCAGTACGTC. This codes for CASSRGPQGREQYV. The gene calls are TRBV5-5 and TRBJ2-7; either TRBD1 or TRBD2 may fit D (5 bases each). Germline CDR1 SGHKS, CDR2 YYEKEE (reference sequence). The CDR3 totals 14 residues. The V and J ends lost 4 bases and 7 bases respectively, with 18 bases between them.

This rearrangement joins TRBV7-2 to TRBJ1-2; no clear D gene. This CDR3 has 13 amino acids. The V and J ends lost 1 base and 8 bases respectively, with 11 bases between them. From germline, CDR1 is SGHTA and CDR2 FQGNSA. This chain's CDR3 is CASSLGGPGGYTF. The CDR3 DNA reads as TGTGCCAGCAGCTTAGGCGGCCCGGGAGGCTACACCTTC.

This clonotype was observed a handful of times. This chain links TRBV6-1 with TRBJ2-2; D is possibly TRBD1 or TRBD2 (5 bases each). There are 17 residues in the CDR3. The germline V gene encodes CDR1 MNHNS and CDR2 SASEGT. Trimming took 11 bases from V and 0 from J, leaving 22 bases between them. In nucleotides, the CDR3 is TGTGCCGCCCGTAAGAGGGGCCCCGATTCGAACACCGGGGAGCTGTTTTTT. It translates to CAARKRGPDSNTGELFF.

This rearrangement joins TRBV28 to TRBJ1-1; D remains unclear. V was trimmed by 5 bases and J by 1 base, leaving 14 bases between them. This CDR3 is 15 amino acids long. The germline CDR1 and CDR2 sequences are MDHEN and SYDVKM. The CDR3 reads CASSETLSGNTEAFF. CDR3 DNA: TGTGCCAGCAGTGAGACGTTATCGGGGAACACTGAAGCTTTCTTT.